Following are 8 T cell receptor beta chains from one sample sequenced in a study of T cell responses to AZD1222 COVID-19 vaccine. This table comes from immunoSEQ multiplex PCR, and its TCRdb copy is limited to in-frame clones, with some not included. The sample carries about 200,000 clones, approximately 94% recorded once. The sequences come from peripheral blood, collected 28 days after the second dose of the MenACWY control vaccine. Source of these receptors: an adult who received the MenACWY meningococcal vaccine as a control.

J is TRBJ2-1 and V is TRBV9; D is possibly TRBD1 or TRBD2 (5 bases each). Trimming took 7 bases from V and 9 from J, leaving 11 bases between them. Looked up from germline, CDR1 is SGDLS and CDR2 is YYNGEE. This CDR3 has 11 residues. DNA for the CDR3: TGTGCCAGCCGGGACGCGGGTGAGCAGTTCTTC. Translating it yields CASRDAGEQFF.

CDR3 sequence reads: CASRDTRWNEQFF. CDR3 coding DNA: TGTGCCAGCAGGGACACGCGATGGAATGAGCAGTTCTTC. The rearrangement links TRBV7-2 to TRBJ2-1, with D perhaps TRBD1 (5 bases). Trimming cost V 6 bases and J 7 bases, with 13 bases left between them. From germline, CDR1 is SGHTA and CDR2 FQGNSA. The CDR3 runs to 13 residues.

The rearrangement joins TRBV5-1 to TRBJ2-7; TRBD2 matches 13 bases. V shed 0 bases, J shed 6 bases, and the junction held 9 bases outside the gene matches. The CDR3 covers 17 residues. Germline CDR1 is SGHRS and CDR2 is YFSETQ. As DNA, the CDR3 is TGCGCCAGCAGCTTGGTTCCACTAGCGGGAGGGCCGTCCGAGCAGTACTTC. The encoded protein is CASSLVPLAGGPSEQYF.

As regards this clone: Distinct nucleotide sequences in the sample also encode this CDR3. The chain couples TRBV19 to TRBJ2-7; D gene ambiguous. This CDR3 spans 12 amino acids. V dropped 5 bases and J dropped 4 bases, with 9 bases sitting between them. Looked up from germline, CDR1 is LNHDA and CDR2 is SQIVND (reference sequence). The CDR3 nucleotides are TGTGCCAGTAGTCGTCGTGGATACGAGCAGTACTTC. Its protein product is CASSRRGYEQYF. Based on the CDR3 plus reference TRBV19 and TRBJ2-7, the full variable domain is DGGITQSPKYLFRKEGQNVTLSCEQNLNHDAMYWYRQDPGQGLRLIYYSQIVNDFQKGDIAEGYSVSREKKESFPLTVTSAQKNPTAFYLCASSRRGYEQYFGPGTRLTVT.

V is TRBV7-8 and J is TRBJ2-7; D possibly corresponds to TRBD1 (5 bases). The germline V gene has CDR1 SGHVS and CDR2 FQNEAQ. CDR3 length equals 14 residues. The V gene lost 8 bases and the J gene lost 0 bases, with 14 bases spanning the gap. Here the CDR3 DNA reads TGTGCCAGCCGACGAGAGACAGTCTCCTACGAGCAGTACTTC. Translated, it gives CASRRETVSYEQYF.

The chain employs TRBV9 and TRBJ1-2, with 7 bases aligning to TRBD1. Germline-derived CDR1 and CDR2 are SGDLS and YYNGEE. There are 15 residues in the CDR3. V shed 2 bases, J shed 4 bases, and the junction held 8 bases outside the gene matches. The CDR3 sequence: CASSVSQGPTYGYTF. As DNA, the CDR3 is TGTGCCAGCAGCGTTTCACAGGGGCCAACCTATGGCTACACCTTC.

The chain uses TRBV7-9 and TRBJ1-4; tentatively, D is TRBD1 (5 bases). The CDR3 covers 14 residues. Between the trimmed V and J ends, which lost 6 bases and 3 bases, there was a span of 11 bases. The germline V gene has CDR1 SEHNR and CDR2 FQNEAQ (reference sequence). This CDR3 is CASSSGGANEKLFF. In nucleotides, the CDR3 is TGTGCCAGCAGTTCCGGGGGGGCTAATGAAAAACTGTTTTTT.

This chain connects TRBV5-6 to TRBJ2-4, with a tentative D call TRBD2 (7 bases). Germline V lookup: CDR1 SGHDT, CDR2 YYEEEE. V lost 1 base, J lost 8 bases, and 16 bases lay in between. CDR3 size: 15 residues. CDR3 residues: CASSLRMAGADIQYF. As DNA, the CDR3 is TGTGCCAGCAGCTTGAGAATGGCGGGGGCGGACATTCAGTACTTC.